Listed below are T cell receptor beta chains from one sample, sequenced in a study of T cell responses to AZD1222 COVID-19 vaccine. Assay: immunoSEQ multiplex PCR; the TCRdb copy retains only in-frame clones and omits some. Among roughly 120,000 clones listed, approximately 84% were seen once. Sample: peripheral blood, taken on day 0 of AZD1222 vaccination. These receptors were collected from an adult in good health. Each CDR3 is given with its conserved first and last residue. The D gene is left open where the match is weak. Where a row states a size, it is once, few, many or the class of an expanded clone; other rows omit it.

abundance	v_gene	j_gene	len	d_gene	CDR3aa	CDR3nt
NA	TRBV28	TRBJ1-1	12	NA	CASSYLRTEAFF	TGTGCCAGCAGCTACCTGCGGACTGAAGCTTTCTTT
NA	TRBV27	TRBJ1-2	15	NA	CASTPRGLQPYGYTF	TGTGCCAGCACCCCGCGGGGGCTTCAGCCCTATGGCTACACCTTC
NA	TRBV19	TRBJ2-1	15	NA	CASSIDRASGNEQFF	TGTGCCAGTAGTATAGATCGGGCGAGCGGAAATGAGCAGTTCTTC
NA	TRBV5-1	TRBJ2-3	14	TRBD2	CASSLGTSTDTQYF	TGCGCCAGCAGCTTGGGGACTAGTACGGATACGCAGTATTTT
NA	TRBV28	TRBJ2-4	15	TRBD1	CASSLLGTGADIQYF	TGTGCCAGCAGTTTACTAGGGACAGGAGCAGACATTCAGTACTTC
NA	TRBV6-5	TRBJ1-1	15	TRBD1	CASEYRDRGPTEAFF	TGTGCCAGCGAATACCGGGACAGGGGGCCCACTGAAGCTTTCTTT
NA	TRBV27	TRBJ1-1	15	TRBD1	CASSPTGSPNTEAFF	TGTGCCAGCAGCCCGACAGGGTCCCCTAACACTGAAGCTTTCTTT
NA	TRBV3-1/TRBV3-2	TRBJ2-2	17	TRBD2	CASSRGRGGGASGELFF	TGTGCCAGCAGCCGGGGCCGAGGCGGGGGGGCCTCCGGGGAGCTGTTTTTT
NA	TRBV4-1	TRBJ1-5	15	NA	CASRIPGTRNQPQHF	TGCGCCAGCAGAATCCCCGGGACGCGAAATCAGCCCCAGCATTTT
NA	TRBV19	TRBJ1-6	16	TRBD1	CASRMRVGTANSPLHF	TGTGCCAGTAGGATGAGAGTCGGGACAGCTAATTCACCCCTCCACTTT
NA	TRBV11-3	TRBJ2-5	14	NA	CASSFSGLLGVQYF	TGTGCCAGCAGCTTCTCGGGCCTCCTGGGGGTCCAGTACTTC
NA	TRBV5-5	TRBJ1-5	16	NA	CASSTVAGFSNQPQHF	TGTGCCAGCAGCACCGTCGCAGGGTTTAGCAATCAGCCCCAGCATTTT
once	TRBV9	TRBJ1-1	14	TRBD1	CASSGGTAYTEAFF	TGTGCCAGCAGCGGAGGGACAGCGTACACTGAAGCTTTCTTT
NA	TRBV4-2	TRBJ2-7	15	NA	CASSQVSGLGYEQYF	TGTGCCAGCAGCCAAGTTAGCGGTCTCGGCTACGAGCAGTACTTC
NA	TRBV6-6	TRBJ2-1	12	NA	CASKDSDGPQFF	TGTGCCAGCAAAGACAGTGACGGTCCACAGTTCTTC
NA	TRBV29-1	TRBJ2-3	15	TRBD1	CSVAAGTGFTDTQYF	TGCAGCGTTGCGGCCGGGACAGGGTTCACAGATACGCAGTATTTT
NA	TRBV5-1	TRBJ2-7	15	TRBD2	CASSLTSATGLEQYF	TGCGCCAGCAGCTTGACTAGCGCAACGGGCCTCGAGCAGTACTTC
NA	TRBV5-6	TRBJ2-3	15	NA	CASSPIPGPTDTQYF	TGTGCCAGCAGCCCGATCCCGGGCCCCACAGATACGCAGTATTTT
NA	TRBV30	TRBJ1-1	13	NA	CAWSVVRNTEAFF	TGTGCCTGGAGTGTCGTCAGGAACACTGAAGCTTTCTTT
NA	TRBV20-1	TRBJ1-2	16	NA	CSASVTTGRKTLGYTF	TGCAGTGCTAGTGTTACTACGGGACGGAAGACACTGGGCTACACCTTC
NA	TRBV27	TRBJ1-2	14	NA	CASSPHTGFNGYTF	TGTGCCAGCAGCCCTCATACAGGTTTTAATGGCTACACCTTC
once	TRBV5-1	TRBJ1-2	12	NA	CASSLDSYGYTF	TGCGCCAGCAGCTTGGACAGTTATGGCTACACCTTC